The present T cell receptor beta chain was sequenced within a study of blood T cell repertoires in COVID-19. About the research overall: Samples representing acute and convalescent COVID-19 were sourced from the United States, Italy and Spain.

Assay used: immunoSEQ multiplex PCR; TCRdb lists only in-frame clones, some missing. The data hold some 160,000 clones, with around 83% observed a single time. The TCR comes from a human donor in a cohort sampled during active COVID-19. Sequenced input: peripheral blood.

The CDR3 nucleotides are TGTGCCAGCAGTTACGGACCCGGACAGGGAACCAACACCATATATTTT. Translated: CASSYGPGQGTNTIYF. The rearrangement uses TRBV28 and TRBJ1-3; 8 nucleotides align to TRBD1. V trimming: 4 bases; J trimming: 7 bases; junction bases outside the gene matches: 12. The V gene's germline CDR1 is MDHEN and CDR2 SYDVKM. This CDR3 is built from 16 residues.